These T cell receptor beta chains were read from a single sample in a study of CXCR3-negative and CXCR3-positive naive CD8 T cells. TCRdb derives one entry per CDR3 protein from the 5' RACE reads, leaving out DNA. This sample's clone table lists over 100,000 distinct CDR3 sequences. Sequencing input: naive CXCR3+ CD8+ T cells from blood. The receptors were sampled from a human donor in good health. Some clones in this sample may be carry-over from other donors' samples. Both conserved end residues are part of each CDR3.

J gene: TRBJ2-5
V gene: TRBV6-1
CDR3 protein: CASLGQGSETQYF

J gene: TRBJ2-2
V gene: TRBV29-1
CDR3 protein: CSGREPNTGELFF

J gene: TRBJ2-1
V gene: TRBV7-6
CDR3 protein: CASSNAMVPHEQFF

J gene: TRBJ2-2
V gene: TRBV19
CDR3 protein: CASSVGWELFF

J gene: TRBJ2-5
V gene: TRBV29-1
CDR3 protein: CREVAFPQETQYF

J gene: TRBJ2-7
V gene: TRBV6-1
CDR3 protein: CASSEWGQGAVREQYF

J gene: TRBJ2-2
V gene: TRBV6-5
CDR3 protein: CASSYVGTGELFF

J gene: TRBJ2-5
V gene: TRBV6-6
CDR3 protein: CASSYSFMEETQYF

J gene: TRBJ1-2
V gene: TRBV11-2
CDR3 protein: CASSPPGQLYGYTF

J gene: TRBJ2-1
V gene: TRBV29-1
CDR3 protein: CSVEGLAGDNEQFF

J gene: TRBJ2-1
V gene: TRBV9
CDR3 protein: CASSPVLGQGAYEQFF

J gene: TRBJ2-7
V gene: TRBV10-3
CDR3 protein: CAISEFSGAISEQYF

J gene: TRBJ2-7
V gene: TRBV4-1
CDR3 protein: CASSQVGRFEQYF

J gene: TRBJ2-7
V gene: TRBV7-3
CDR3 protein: CASSLLEGSEQYF

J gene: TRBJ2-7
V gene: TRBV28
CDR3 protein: CASTLLGSYEQYF

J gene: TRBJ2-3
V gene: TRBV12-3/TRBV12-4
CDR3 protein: CASSLNSGSLADTQYF

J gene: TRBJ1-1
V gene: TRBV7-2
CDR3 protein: CASSTPTENTEAFF

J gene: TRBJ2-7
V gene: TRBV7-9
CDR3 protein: CASSPPLGAYEQYF

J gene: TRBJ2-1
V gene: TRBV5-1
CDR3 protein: CASSLSLGETYNEQFF

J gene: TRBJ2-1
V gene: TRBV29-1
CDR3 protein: CSVPVLDRVIEQFF

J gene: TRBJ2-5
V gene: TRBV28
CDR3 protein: CASGGGLRSGAPETQYF

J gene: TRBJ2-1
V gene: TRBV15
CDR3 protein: CATSRDQARLNEQFF

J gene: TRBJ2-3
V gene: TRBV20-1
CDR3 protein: CSVGGPSTDTQYF

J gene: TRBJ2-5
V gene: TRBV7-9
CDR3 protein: CASSLLALAGGPETQYF

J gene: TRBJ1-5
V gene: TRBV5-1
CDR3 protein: CASSLAPGSSAEPQHF

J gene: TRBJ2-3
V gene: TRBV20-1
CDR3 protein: CSASIISITLVGTDTQYF

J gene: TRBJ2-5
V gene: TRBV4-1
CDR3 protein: CASSQVDNQETQYF

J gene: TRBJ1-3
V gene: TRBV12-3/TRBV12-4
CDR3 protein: CASSLGGGPGNTIYF

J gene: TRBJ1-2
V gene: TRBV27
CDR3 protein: CASSYRGNYGYTF

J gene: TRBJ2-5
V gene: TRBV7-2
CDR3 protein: CASSLFTGSETQYF

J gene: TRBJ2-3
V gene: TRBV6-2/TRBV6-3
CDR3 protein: CASSRTVSTDTQYF

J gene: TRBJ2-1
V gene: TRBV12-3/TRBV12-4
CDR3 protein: CASSHRDRDNEQFF

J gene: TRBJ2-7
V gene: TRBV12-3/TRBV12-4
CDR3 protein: CASSLEHSAFEQYF

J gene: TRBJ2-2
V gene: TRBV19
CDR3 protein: CASSIAPYTGELFF

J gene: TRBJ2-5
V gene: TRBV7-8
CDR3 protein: CATETPVGTQYF

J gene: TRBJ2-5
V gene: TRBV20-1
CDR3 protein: CSASNGGETQYF

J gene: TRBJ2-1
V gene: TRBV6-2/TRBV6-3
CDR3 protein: CASTDHVRGASYNEQFF

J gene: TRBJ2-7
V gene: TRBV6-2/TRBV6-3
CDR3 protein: CASSPDRVGRFNSYEQYF

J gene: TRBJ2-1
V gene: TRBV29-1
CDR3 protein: CSVSTRGPEQFF

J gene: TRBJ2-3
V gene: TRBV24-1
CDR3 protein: CATSDSDSVTDTQYF

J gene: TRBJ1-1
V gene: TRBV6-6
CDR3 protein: CASSYATRNTEAFF

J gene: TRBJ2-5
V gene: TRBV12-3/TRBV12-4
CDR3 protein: CASSPNQEEETQYF

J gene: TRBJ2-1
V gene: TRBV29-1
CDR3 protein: CSVVGAAGDEQFF

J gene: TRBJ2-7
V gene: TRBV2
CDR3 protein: CASHYPGQVSYEQYF

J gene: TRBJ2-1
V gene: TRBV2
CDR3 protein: CASSSAQVSYNEQFF

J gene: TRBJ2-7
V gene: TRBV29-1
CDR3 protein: CSVELAGSISYEQYF

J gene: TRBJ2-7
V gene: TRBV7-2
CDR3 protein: CASSLTHPFTSSGGWGEQYF

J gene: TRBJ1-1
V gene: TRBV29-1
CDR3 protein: CSVEADRGNTEAFF

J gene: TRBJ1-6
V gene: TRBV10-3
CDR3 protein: CAINPGTDYNSPLHF

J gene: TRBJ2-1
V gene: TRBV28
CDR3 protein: CASSLIAGDNEQFF

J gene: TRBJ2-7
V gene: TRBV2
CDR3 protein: CASSSTKYEQYF

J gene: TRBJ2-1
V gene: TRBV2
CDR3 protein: CASSFLAGSYNEQFF

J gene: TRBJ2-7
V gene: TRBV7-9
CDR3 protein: CASSHRLAGGIIPYEQYF

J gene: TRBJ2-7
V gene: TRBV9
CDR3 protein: CASSGGGENPYEQYF

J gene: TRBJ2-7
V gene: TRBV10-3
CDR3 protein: CAISDPETQSVEQYF

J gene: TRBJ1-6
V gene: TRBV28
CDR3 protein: CASSMDSSVPLHF

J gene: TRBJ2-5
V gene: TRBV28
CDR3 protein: CASSLRASGQALDF

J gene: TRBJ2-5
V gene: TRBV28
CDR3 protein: CASSLWRGTPQETQYF